This TCR beta chain was captured in a study of human T cells and chemical hapten exposure. Study details: For sensitization, 2% DPC was applied to an approximately 2 cm by approximately 2 cm patch of upper inner arm skin.

The table lists this clonotype with a few counts. Its antigen is not identified. Germline lookup yields CDR1 SGDLS and CDR2 YYNGEE. The CDR3 is 15 residues long. Germline trimming cut 4 bases from V and 7 bases from J; bases unmatched to any gene: 8. Separate cDNA molecules received unique molecular identifiers, which the library attached to them. From the RACE reads, TCRdb called clonotypes with MiXCR, one entry per CDR3 protein. There are approximately 340,000 distinct CDR3 sequences in the sample; around 6.9% occur only once, and about 8% lies in the top ten. Time point meaning: patch test 1, 2 weeks after DPC sensitization. Treatment of the sample: therapeutic diphenylcyclopropenone sensitization with weekly scalp DPC. Whole-study results and caveats: The number of TCRs above 1 in 1000 frequency did not change after DPC sensitization.

The sequence was obtained from a woman younger than 35 with alopecia areata. Some clones in this sample may be carry-over from other donors' samples. The sample in question was whole blood, obtained in connection with sensitization to the hapten diphenylcyclopropenone (DPC). This chain connects TRBV9 to TRBJ1-6; 7 bases agree with TRBD1. CDR3 nucleotides: TGTGCCAGCAGCATTCGGGACAGATCCAATTCACCCCTCCACTTT. This translates into CASSIRDRSNSPLHF.